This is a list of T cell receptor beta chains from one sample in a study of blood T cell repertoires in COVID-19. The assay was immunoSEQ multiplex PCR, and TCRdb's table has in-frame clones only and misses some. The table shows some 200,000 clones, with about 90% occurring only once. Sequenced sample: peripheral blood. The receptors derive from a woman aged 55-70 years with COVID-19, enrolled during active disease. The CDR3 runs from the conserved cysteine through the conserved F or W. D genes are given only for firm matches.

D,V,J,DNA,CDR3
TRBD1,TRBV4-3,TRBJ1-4,TGCGCCAGCAGCCAGGGGGACAGGGTAGGCGAAAAACTGTTTTTT,CASSQGDRVGEKLFF
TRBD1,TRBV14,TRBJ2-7,TGTGCCAGCAGCCAAGAACAGGGGAGATACTACGAGCAGTACTTC,CASSQEQGRYYEQYF
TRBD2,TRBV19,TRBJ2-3,TGTGCCAGTAGTGCGCGCATTGGACGGGGGGGAGATACGCAGTATTTT,CASSARIGRGGDTQYF
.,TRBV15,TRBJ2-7,TGTGCCACCAGCAGAGATAAGACGCGAGGGAGTGACGTTCCCTACGAGCAGTACTTC,CATSRDKTRGSDVPYEQYF
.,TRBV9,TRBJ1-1,TGTGCCAGCAGCGGACAGTTGAACACTGAAGCTTTCTTT,CASSGQLNTEAFF
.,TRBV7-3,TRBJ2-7,TGTGCCAGCAGCTTAGGGACAAGGACCTACGAGCAGTACTTC,CASSLGTRTYEQYF
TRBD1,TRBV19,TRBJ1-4,TGTGCCAGTAGTGATCGACCACAGGGGGCAGTTGAAAAACTGTTTTTT,CASSDRPQGAVEKLFF
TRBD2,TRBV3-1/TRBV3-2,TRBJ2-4,TGTGCCAGCAGCCCCCGGACTAGCGGGATGGTGGGGGCCAAAAACATTCAGTACTTC,CASSPRTSGMVGAKNIQYF
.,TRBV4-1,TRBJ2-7,TGCGCCAGCAGCCAAAACAGCTACGAGCAGTACTTC,CASSQNSYEQYF
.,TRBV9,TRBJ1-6,TGTGCCAGCAGCGCCCGGACAGCTAATTCACCCCTCCACTTT,CASSARTANSPLHF
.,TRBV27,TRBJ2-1,TGTGCCAGCAATCTCCGTCCCGGGACTTGGGATGAGCAGTTCTTC,CASNLRPGTWDEQFF
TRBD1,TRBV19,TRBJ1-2,TGTGCCAGCACCAGGGGGACGGTCGGGGGCTACACCTTC,CASTRGTVGGYTF
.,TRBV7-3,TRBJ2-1,TGTGCCAGCAGCTGGGGCGGGGTGGATGAGCAGTTCTTC,CASSWGGVDEQFF
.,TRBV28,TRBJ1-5,TGTGCCAGCAGGGGGGGTGGGAGCAATCAGCCCCAGCATTTT,CASRGGGSNQPQHF
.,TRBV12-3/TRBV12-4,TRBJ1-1,TGTGCCAGCACACAGGCCCCGAACACTGAAGCTTTCTTT,CASTQAPNTEAFF